The 26 T cell receptor beta chains below all came from one sample that was sequenced in a study of T cell clones after liver transplantation. Sequenced by immunoSEQ multiplex PCR; TCRdb stores in-frame clones only, minus some. Found here are 75,000 to 95,000 clones, 80% to 85% of them singletons; the top ten hold around 2%. Source: CD4+ T cells from blood, taken 48 to 50 months after liver transplant. These receptor sequences come from a human patient who received a liver transplant. Some T cells here may be from the graft donor.

The chain uses TRBV6-5 and TRBJ1-1; D call uncertain. The CDR3 covers 11 residues. Germline loops: CDR1 MNHEY, CDR2 SVGAGI. Trimming pared 6 bases from V and 8 bases from J, leaving 10 bases between. CDR3 sequence (DNA): TGTGCCAGCAGGTCAGGCCGAGAAGCTTTCTTT. Translated, it gives CASRSGREAFF.

The sample holds one count of this clone. V is TRBV7-3 and J is TRBJ2-3; D may be TRBD1 (5 bases). Trimming stripped 4 bases from V and 5 bases from J, with 13 bases between. CDR3 length equals 14 residues. Germline assignment: CDR1 SGHTA and CDR2 FQGTGA. Written as DNA, the CDR3 is TGTGCCAGCAGCTCCCAAGGGGCAAGAGATACGCAGTATTTT. Amino acid sequence: CASSSQGARDTQYF.

The chain has TRBV7-9 and TRBJ1-5, with 7 bases that match TRBD1. The junction had 14 bases not matched to a gene; V was cut back by 5 bases and J by 10 bases. This CDR3 has 15 residues. The germline gives CDR1 SEHNR, CDR2 FQNEAQ (reference sequence). The CDR3 nucleotides are TGTGCCAGCAGCCCCAAGGGACAGCAGGCCGCACCCCAGCATTTT. Its translation: CASSPKGQQAAPQHF.

The chain has TRBV7-9 and TRBJ2-6; 12 bases align to TRBD1. Germline-derived CDR1 and CDR2 are SEHNR and FQNEAQ (reference sequence). The CDR3 spans 17 residues. After removal of 5 bases from V and 2 bases from J, the junction contained 4 bases not matched to a gene. The CDR3 spells CASSQGQGAPGANVLTF. CDR3 coding DNA: TGTGCCAGCAGCCAGGGACAGGGGGCGCCTGGGGCCAACGTCCTGACTTTC. The variable domain in full, completed from reference TRBV7-9 and TRBJ2-6, reads DTGVSQNPRHKITKRGQNVTFRCDPISEHNRLYWYRQTLGQGPEFLTYFQNEAQLEKSRLLSDRFSAERPKGSFSTLEIQRTEQGDSAMYLCASSQGQGAPGANVLTFGAGSRLTVL.

This chain links TRBV27 with TRBJ2-2, with 8 bases lining up with TRBD2. The germline V gene has CDR1 MNHEY and CDR2 SMNVEV (reference sequence). V was clipped by 7 bases and J by 0 bases; unmatched bases: 10. This CDR3 spans 17 amino acids. The CDR3 here is CASKKGLLAANTGELFF. As DNA, the CDR3 is TGTGCCAGCAAAAAGGGCCTACTAGCGGCGAACACCGGGGAGCTGTTTTTT.

The V gene is TRBV7-6, the J gene TRBJ2-7; D tentatively fits TRBD1 or TRBD2 (6 bases each). The CDR3 totals 15 residues. V dropped 0 bases and J dropped 3 bases, with 12 bases sitting between them. CDR1 SGHVS and CDR2 FNYEAQ come from the germline V gene. CDR3 DNA: TGTGCCAGCAGCTTAGCGAGGGGGGATGGCTACGAGCAGTACTTC. Residues: CASSLARGDGYEQYF.

J is TRBJ2-7 and V is TRBV23-1; perhaps D is TRBD1 or TRBD2 (6 bases each). TRBV23-1 belongs to the ORF category, with a function that is uncertain. This CDR3 contains 15 residues. V was clipped by 2 bases and J by 6 bases, with 17 bases between them. The CDR3 DNA reads TGCGCCAGCAGTCAAGGGGAGAGGGGGACTCGCGAGCAGTACTTC. Its protein is CASSQGERGTREQYF.

The chain carries TRBV7-2 and TRBJ1-4; D not certain. The CDR3 totals 14 residues. The germline V gene encodes CDR1 SGHTA and CDR2 FQGNSA. V dropped 1 base and J dropped 6 bases, with 9 bases sitting between them. CDR3 nucleotide sequence: TGTGCCAGCAGCTTAGTCGCACGAGATGAAAAACTGTTTTTT. Amino acid sequence: CASSLVARDEKLFF.

The V and J genes are TRBV5-1 and TRBJ2-2, with D perhaps TRBD2 (5 bases). The CDR3 sequence is 16 residues long. The V gene lost 4 bases and the J gene lost 0 bases, with 13 bases spanning the gap. Germline CDR1 reads SGHRS; CDR2 reads YFSETQ. The CDR3, as DNA: TGCGCCAGCAGCGTCCAGGCGACTACGAACACCGGGGAGCTGTTTTTT. It codes for CASSVQATTNTGELFF.

V usage is TRBV6-1 and J usage is TRBJ1-2; TRBD1 aligns across 8 bases. The CDR3 totals 15 residues. J was trimmed by 4 bases and V by 2 bases; bases with no gene match: 6. Germline V gene lookup returns CDR1 MNHNS and CDR2 SASEGT. The CDR3 DNA follows: TGTGCCAGCAGTGAAACGGACAGGGTTAGCTATGGCTACACCTTC. Amino acids: CASSETDRVSYGYTF.

This clone has more than one count but fewer than ten. The chain employs TRBV5-1 and TRBJ2-5; no reliable D call. The CDR3 covers 11 residues. V lost 4 bases and J lost 5, with 6 bases in between. Germline V gene sequence: CDR1 SGHRS, CDR2 YFSETQ. CDR3 sequence reads: CASSDLETQYF. The CDR3 bases are TGCGCCAGCAGCGATCTGGAGACCCAGTACTTC.

The chain is built from TRBV2 and TRBJ1-5; weak D call: TRBD1 (5 bases). Germline assignment: CDR1 SNHLY and CDR2 FYNNEI. Trimming stripped 6 bases from V and 2 bases from J, with 8 bases between. The CDR3 contains 13 residues. The DNA for the CDR3 is TGTGCCAGCAGGTGGGGGGGCAATCAGCCCCAGCATTTT. This encodes CASRWGGNQPQHF.

The chain joins TRBV4-2 to TRBJ2-2; 8 nucleotides align to TRBD1. Germline-derived CDR1 and CDR2 are LGHNA and YNFKEQ. CDR3 length: 15 amino acids. The junction had 4 bases not matched to a gene; V was cut back by 4 bases and J by 3 bases. CDR3 coding DNA: TGTGCCAGCAGCCGGGGACAGGCGGACACCGGGGAGCTGTTTTTT. This translates into CASSRGQADTGELFF.

Worth noting for this clone: This specimen includes other DNA sequences encoding the same CDR3. The rearrangement links TRBV28 to TRBJ1-2; D gene uncertain. This CDR3 comprises 15 residues. The ends were cut back, 4 bases at V and 0 bases at J, with 12 bases in the middle. Per germline, CDR1 MDHEN and CDR2 SYDVKM. CDR3 protein: CASSSPRRANYGYTF. The CDR3 DNA reads as TGTGCCAGCAGTTCCCCGCGGAGGGCTAACTATGGCTACACCTTC.

The chain combines TRBV6-1 with TRBJ2-1, with 11 bases matching TRBD2. Losses at the gene ends were 8 bases for V and 2 bases for J; bases not matched to a gene: 2. The CDR3 length is 14 residues. Germline assignment: CDR1 MNHNS and CDR2 SASEGT. This CDR3 reads CASGTSGAYNEQFF. CDR3 coding DNA: TGTGCCAGCGGGACTAGCGGAGCCTACAATGAGCAGTTCTTC.

The chain employs TRBV11-3 and TRBJ1-1; TRBD1 might be the D (5 bases). The CDR3 totals 14 residues. The germline V gene has CDR1 SGHNT and CDR2 YENEEA. V was cut by 0 bases and J by 5 bases, with 10 bases left in between. CDR3 loop: CASSLDPGATEAFF. CDR3 DNA sequence: TGTGCCAGCAGCTTAGACCCTGGGGCAACTGAAGCTTTCTTT.

This clone is a singleton in its sample. The CDR3 DNA reads as TGCGCCAGCAGCCCCGACTGCCGAGAGACCCAGTACTTC. As protein: CASSPDCRETQYF. V usage is TRBV23-1 and J usage is TRBJ2-5; D gene unclear. TRBV23-1 is designated an ORF whose function remains uncertain. The CDR3 sequence is 13 residues long. Trimming cost V 6 bases and J 4 bases, with 12 bases left between them.

CDR3 bases: TGCGCCAGCAGCTTGGAATTGGTCAGGGGAGAGCAGTACTTC. Amino acid sequence: CASSLELVRGEQYF. The V and J genes are TRBV5-1 and TRBJ2-7; D possibly corresponds to TRBD1 (6 bases). Germline loops: CDR1 SGHRS, CDR2 YFSETQ. CDR3 length: 14 amino acids. Trimming left V 0 bases short and J 7 bases short, with 14 bases between.

The V gene is TRBV10-3, the J gene TRBJ1-2, with a weak D call TRBD1 (6 bases). Trimming stripped 2 bases from V and 7 bases from J, with 14 bases between. CDR3 size: 14 residues. CDR1 is ENHRY and CDR2 is SYGVKD in the germline V gene. CDR3 residues: CAISEPWTVAGYTF. For the CDR3, the DNA is TGTGCCATCAGTGAGCCGTGGACAGTAGCTGGCTACACCTTC.

Worth noting for this clone: A junction end diverges from the germline sequence, so it may reflect a read error. The V call is TRBV25-1, the J call TRBJ1-6; D is perhaps TRBD1 (5 bases). This CDR3 has 13 residues. Germline loops: CDR1 MGHDK, CDR2 SYGVNS. CDR3 in DNA: TGTGCCAGCAGTGACAGGGCATATTCCCCCCTCCACTTT. It encodes CASSDRAYSPLHF.

The V and J genes are TRBV19 and TRBJ2-3; D is perhaps TRBD1 (6 bases). This CDR3 comprises 13 residues. Germline CDR1 is LNHDA and CDR2 is SQIVND (reference sequence). V gave up 8 bases and J gave up 4 bases, with 13 bases separating them. CDR3 DNA: TGTGCCAGTGGCAGGGGTGTATCAGATACGCAGTATTTT. Its translation: CASGRGVSDTQYF.

This rearrangement joins TRBV5-1 to TRBJ2-2; D is undetermined. Trimming removed 0 bases from V and 4 bases from J, with 7 bases in between. Germline V gives CDR1 SGHRS, CDR2 YFSETQ. This CDR3 region has 14 residues. CDR3 DNA sequence: TGCGCCAGCAGCTTGGGTGCGCTCACCGGGGAGCTGTTTTTT. Its translation: CASSLGALTGELFF.

The chain recombines TRBV18 with TRBJ2-1, with TRBD2 identical over 8 bases. With 2 bases clipped from V and 7 bases from J, the junction kept 4 bases outside the gene matches. From germline, CDR1 is KGHSH and CDR2 LQKENI. The CDR3 is 14 amino acids. CDR3 in amino acids: CASSPGAGVNEQFF. DNA of the CDR3: TGTGCCAGCTCACCAGGAGCGGGAGTTAATGAGCAGTTCTTC. The whole variable domain, remainder taken from reference TRBV18 and TRBJ2-1, is NAGVMQNPRHLVRRRGQEARLRCSPMKGHSHVYWYRQLPEEGLKFMVYLQKENIIDESGMPKERFSAEFPKEGPSILRIQQVVRGDSAAYFCASSPGAGVNEQFFGPGTRLTVL.

This sequence joins TRBV9 and TRBJ1-5; TRBD1 might be the D (5 bases). Trimming removed 0 bases from V and 5 bases from J, with 12 bases in between. The CDR3 is made up of 15 amino acids. Germline lookup yields CDR1 SGDLS and CDR2 YYNGEE. CDR3 DNA: TGTGCCAGCAGCGTAGGGCAGGGCGTAGATCAGCCCCAGCATTTT. It is translated as CASSVGQGVDQPQHF.

This clone was observed a handful of times. V usage is TRBV19 and J usage is TRBJ2-2, with a possible D match to TRBD1 (5 bases). Germline V lookup: CDR1 LNHDA, CDR2 SQIVND (reference sequence). The CDR3 has 14 residues. Between the trimmed V and J ends, which lost 5 bases and 7 bases, there was a span of 14 bases. The CDR3 sequence is CASSPQGLYGELFF. The CDR3 region has the DNA TGTGCCAGTAGTCCCCAGGGCCTTTACGGGGAGCTGTTTTTT.

V and J are TRBV7-3 and TRBJ2-1; tentatively, D is TRBD2 (6 bases). The CDR3 extends over 13 amino acids. The V end lost 3 bases, the J end lost 10 bases, and 13 bases lay between the germline ends. CDR1 SGHTA and CDR2 FQGTGA come from the germline V gene. The CDR3 reads CASSFDGGREQFF. CDR3 DNA sequence: TGTGCCAGCAGCTTTGACGGGGGAAGAGAGCAGTTCTTC.